The next 19 T cell receptor beta chains were all read from a single sample in a study of OX40 agonist ivuxolimab in advanced cancers. Assay: immunoSEQ multiplex PCR; the TCRdb copy retains only in-frame clones and omits some. The table has roughly 80,000 clones, roughly 87% seen once. This specimen was CD4+ or CD8+ T cells sorted from blood, taken in a trial of the OX40 agonist ivuxolimab. All receptors come from an adult with an advanced solid tumor such as melanoma, head and neck, liver or kidney cancer.

The rearrangement links TRBV5-1 to TRBJ2-3; TRBD1 is a possible D gene (6 bases). CDR3 length: 16 amino acids. Germline CDR1 is SGHRS and CDR2 is YFSETQ. V lost 1 base and J lost 5, with 17 bases in between. The CDR3: CASSLSLPLGGDTQYF. The CDR3 DNA reads TGCGCCAGCAGCTTGTCTCTACCTCTAGGGGGAGATACGCAGTATTTT.

The chain recombines TRBV6-5 with TRBJ1-5; perhaps TRBD1 as D (5 bases). The V gene lost 7 bases and the J gene lost 4 bases, with 11 bases spanning the gap. The CDR3 is 13 residues long. Germline CDR1 reads MNHEY; CDR2 reads SVGAGI. CDR3: CASTGAVNQPQHF. In nucleotides, the CDR3 is TGTGCCAGCACTGGGGCCGTAAATCAGCCCCAGCATTTT.

This chain uses TRBV27 with TRBJ2-5, with TRBD2 matching 11 bases. The CDR3 sequence is 17 residues long. CDR1 and CDR2 from the germline V gene are MNHEY and SMNVEV (reference sequence). V lost 2 bases and J lost 5; bases outside the gene matches: 10. CDR3 DNA sequence: TGTGCCAGCAGTTTAACGACTAGCGGGGCAACGCGGGAGACCCAGTACTTC. Its translation: CASSLTTSGATRETQYF.

The J gene is TRBJ1-2, the V gene TRBV7-2; TRBD1 might be the D (6 bases). Trimming pared 2 bases from V and 2 bases from J, leaving 6 bases between. The germline V gene has CDR1 SGHTA and CDR2 FQGNSA. The CDR3 covers 13 residues. CDR3 sequence reads: CASSLQGNYGYTF. The DNA of the CDR3 is TGTGCCAGCAGCTTACAGGGGAACTATGGCTACACCTTC.

The genes are TRBV6-5 and TRBJ2-1, with 9 bases matching TRBD1. Per the germline V gene, CDR1 is MNHEY and CDR2 is SVGAGI. The junction had 6 bases not matched to a gene; V was cut back by 6 bases and J by 3 bases. CDR3 length: 15 amino acids. CDR3 DNA: TGTGCCAGCAGGAAGGGACAGGGTCACTACAATGAGCAGTTCTTC. This codes for CASRKGQGHYNEQFF.

The rearrangement links TRBV14 to TRBJ1-2; the D is unclear. CDR1 SGHDN and CDR2 FVKESK come from the germline V gene. Trimming took off 3 bases at V and 5 bases at J, with 10 bases between the two ends. The CDR3 extends over 13 amino acids. The CDR3 is CASSQARSYGYTF. CDR3 coding DNA: TGTGCCAGCAGCCAGGCCAGGTCATATGGCTACACCTTC. Full variable domain (missing parts from reference TRBV14 and TRBJ1-2): EAGVTQFPSHSVIEKGQTVTLRCDPISGHDNLYWYRRVMGKEIKFLLHFVKESKQDESGMPNNRFLAERTGGTYSTLKVQPAELEDSGVYFCASSQARSYGYTFGSGTRLTVV.

J is TRBJ1-5 and V is TRBV6-5; 9 positions agree with TRBD1. The V and J ends lost 8 bases and 7 bases, in that order; junction bases with no gene match: 12. From germline, CDR1 is MNHEY and CDR2 SVGAGI. The CDR3 is 15 amino acids. The CDR3 is CASGGGTGRIQPQHF. In DNA form, the CDR3 reads TGTGCCAGCGGGGGTGGGACAGGGAGAATACAGCCCCAGCATTTT.

This chain links TRBV5-1 with TRBJ1-2; D remains ambiguous. Trimming cost V 7 bases and J 7 bases, with 20 bases left between them. This CDR3 has 14 residues. The germline CDR1 and CDR2 sequences are SGHRS and YFSETQ. The CDR3 bases are TGCGCCAGCTTCCCGTCCCCCCCCGGAGCTGGCTACACCTTC. Translating it yields CASFPSPPGAGYTF.

The CDR3 spells CASTKEGGQTNQPQHF. Written as DNA, the CDR3 is TGTGCCAGCACCAAGGAGGGAGGACAGACTAATCAGCCCCAGCATTTT. The J gene is TRBJ1-5, the V gene TRBV2; possible D gene TRBD1, 6 bases. This CDR3 spans 16 amino acids. Germline values: CDR1 SNHLY, CDR2 FYNNEI. Trimming shortened V by 7 bases and J by 4 bases, and 20 bases separated the two germline ends.

This rearrangement joins TRBV7-6 to TRBJ1-2, with D perhaps TRBD1 (6 bases). The CDR3 sequence is 13 residues long. Germline V gene sequence: CDR1 SGHVS, CDR2 FNYEAQ. V lost 3 bases, J lost 5 bases, and 10 bases lay in between. The CDR3: CASSFGQGYGYTF. The CDR3 region has the DNA TGTGCCAGCAGCTTTGGCCAGGGGTATGGCTACACCTTC.

This sequence joins TRBV30 and TRBJ2-4; 8 bases agree with TRBD2. In germline, CDR1 is GTSNPN, CDR2 SVGIG (reference sequence). V shed 1 base, J shed 9 bases, and the junction held 11 bases outside the gene matches. CDR3 length: 15 amino acids. CDR3 protein: CAWSASGRYSAIQYF. In DNA form, the CDR3 reads TGTGCCTGGAGTGCGAGCGGGAGATATTCGGCCATTCAGTACTTC.

CDR3 amino acids: CASTHQISQAQGGGYTF. The CDR3 coding sequence is TGTGCCAGCACCCACCAGATATCACAAGCCCAGGGGGGTGGCTACACCTTC. The rearrangement uses TRBV5-6 and TRBJ1-2; 7 bases map to TRBD1. CDR3 size: 17 residues. Germline lookup yields CDR1 SGHDT and CDR2 YYEEEE. V gave up 6 bases and J gave up 7 bases; unmatched junction bases: 21. Drawing the rest from reference TRBV5-6 and TRBJ1-2, the complete variable domain is DAGVTQSPTHLIKTRGQQVTLRCSPKSGHDTVSWYQQALGQGPQFIFQYYEEEERQRGNFPDRFSGHQFPNYSSELNVNALLLGDSALYLCASTHQISQAQGGGYTFGSGTRLTVV.

This chain uses TRBV9 with TRBJ1-1; TRBD1 aligns across 7 bases. Trimming cost V 1 base and J 0 bases; bases outside gene matches: 6. Per germline, CDR1 SGDLS and CDR2 YYNGEE. The CDR3 loop spans 16 amino acids. The CDR3 DNA is TGTGCCAGCAGCGTAAAAGCGGGGACAGTGAACACTGAAGCTTTCTTT. As protein: CASSVKAGTVNTEAFF.

The chain couples TRBV4-2 to TRBJ1-4; D is unclear. This CDR3 contains 15 residues. V was clipped by 0 bases and J by 8 bases, with 13 bases between them. Germline loops: CDR1 LGHNA, CDR2 YNFKEQ. The CDR3 DNA reads as TGTGCCAGCAGCCAAGAAGGTAGTGTTCGCGAAAAACTGTTTTTT. This codes for CASSQEGSVREKLFF.

As regards this clone: The CDR3 does not end in the conserved phenylalanine or tryptophan, so this is likely a read error. This chain connects TRBV2 to TRBJ1-2; TRBD1 matches at 7 bases. The germline CDR1 and CDR2 sequences are SNHLY and FYNNEI. The V gene end was trimmed by 4 bases and the J gene end by 6 bases; junction bases not matched to a gene: 5. CDR3 length: 13 amino acids. CDR3 sequence (DNA): TGTGCCAGCAGTGCGGGACAGTGGAATGGCTACACCCTC. Amino acids: CASSAGQWNGYTL.

The gene calls are TRBV5-1 and TRBJ2-3, with TRBD2 identical over 8 bases. V lost 0 bases and J lost 4; bases outside the gene matches: 7. CDR3 length equals 16 residues. Germline V gives CDR1 SGHRS, CDR2 YFSETQ. CDR3 DNA: TGCGCCAGCAGCTTGGGCAGCGGGGGAGGCGCAGATACGCAGTATTTT. This gives the protein CASSLGSGGGADTQYF.

This chain uses TRBV5-1 with TRBJ1-2; 10 positions agree with TRBD1. Germline V gives CDR1 SGHRS, CDR2 YFSETQ. Unmatched junction bases numbered 5, after V lost 0 bases and J lost 6 bases. The CDR3 is made up of 15 amino acids. The CDR3 here is CASSLGQGASHGYTF. CDR3 in DNA: TGCGCCAGCAGCTTGGGACAGGGGGCATCACATGGCTACACCTTC.

This clone has more than one count but fewer than ten. The CDR3 DNA sequence: TGTGCCAGCAGACGGCAGCGGGCATCCACAGATACGCAGTATTTT. Translation gives CASRRQRASTDTQYF. V gene TRBV7-8 combines with J gene TRBJ2-3, with D tentatively TRBD2 (6 bases). The germline V gene encodes CDR1 SGHVS and CDR2 FQNEAQ. The CDR3 consists of 15 residues. V lost 6 bases and J lost 2, with 15 bases in between. Full variable domain (remainder filled in from reference TRBV7-8 and TRBJ2-3): GAGVSQSPRYKVAKRGQDVALRCDPISGHVSLFWYQQALGQGPEFLTYFQNEAQLDKSGLPSDRFFAERPEGSVSTLKIQRTQQEDSAVYLCASRRQRASTDTQYFGPGTRLTVL.

This chain joins TRBV4-1 and TRBJ2-3, with 12 positions matching TRBD2. The CDR3 is made up of 16 amino acids. The V gene end was trimmed by 4 bases and the J gene end by 4 bases; junction bases not matched to a gene: 6. CDR1 is MGHRA and CDR2 is YSYEKL in the germline V gene. The CDR3: CASSPGLAGGPDTQYF. The CDR3 DNA follows: TGCGCCAGCAGCCCCGGTCTAGCGGGGGGGCCAGATACGCAGTATTTT.